What follows are 3 T cell receptor beta chains derived from one specimen sequenced in a study of blood T cells in healthy people across ages. Then a second PCR, running about 6 to 12 cycles, was carried out with a sample-barcoded 5' primer and a J-beta primer mix. TCRdb processed the 5' RACE reads anew with MiXCR; each CDR3 protein has one entry. The table lists under 2 million distinct CDR3 sequences, around 36% of them singletons. The material sequenced was blood. These receptors originate from a woman in her 30s in good health.

Only a few counts were recorded for this clonotype. The V and J genes are TRBV7-9 and TRBJ2-1; tentatively, D is TRBD1 (7 bases). Germline assignment: CDR1 SEHNR and CDR2 FQNEAQ (reference sequence). V was clipped by 1 base and J by 4 bases, with 11 bases between them. There are 15 residues in the CDR3. CDR3 sequence reads: CASSLVQGGYNEQFF. CDR3 DNA sequence: TGTGCCAGCAGCTTAGTCCAGGGGGGTTACAATGAGCAGTTCTTC.

CDR3: CASGPNYGYTF. The DNA for the CDR3 is TGCGCCAGCGGACCAAACTATGGCTACACCTTC. The gene calls are TRBV5-1 and TRBJ1-2; D is unresolved. Germline CDR1 is SGHRS and CDR2 is YFSETQ. V was clipped by 7 bases and J by 2 bases, with 6 bases between them. The CDR3 totals 11 residues. Looking up the rest from reference TRBV5-1 and TRBJ1-2 gives the full variable domain: KAGVTQTPRYLIKTRGQQVTLSCSPISGHRSVSWYQQTPGQGLQFLFEYFSETQRNKGNFPGRFSGRQFSNSRSEMNVSTLELGDSALYLCASGPNYGYTFGSGTRLTVV.

The J gene is TRBJ1-5, the V gene TRBV28; a weak D match, TRBD1 (6 bases). The CDR3 extends over 16 amino acids. Germline lookup yields CDR1 MDHEN and CDR2 SYDVKM. V was pared by 6 bases and J by 3 bases, with 18 bases between. CDR3 in DNA: TGTGCCAGCAGACAACAGGGTAAGGTTTCCAATCAGCCCCAGCATTTT. Protein sequence: CASRQQGKVSNQPQHF.